This TCR beta chain was retrieved from a study of T cell responses to AZD1222 COVID-19 vaccine. The method was immunoSEQ multiplex PCR; TCRdb's version includes in-frame clones alone and lacks a portion of them. This sample has 95,000 to 150,000 clones; more than 80% occur once, and the top ten carry about 5.3%. The CDR3 spans 14 residues. Trimming removed 4 bases at V and 0 bases at J, with 10 bases between. CDR1 and CDR2 (germline): SQVTM, ANQGSEA. The sample was peripheral blood, taken on day 0 of AZD1222 vaccination. The J gene is TRBJ1-5, the V gene TRBV29-1; D unresolved. The clonotype was recovered from an adult in good health. The CDR3 loop reads CSVVSGNSNQPQHF. CDR3 bases: TGCAGCGTTGTGTCCGGGAATAGCAATCAGCCCCAGCATTTT.